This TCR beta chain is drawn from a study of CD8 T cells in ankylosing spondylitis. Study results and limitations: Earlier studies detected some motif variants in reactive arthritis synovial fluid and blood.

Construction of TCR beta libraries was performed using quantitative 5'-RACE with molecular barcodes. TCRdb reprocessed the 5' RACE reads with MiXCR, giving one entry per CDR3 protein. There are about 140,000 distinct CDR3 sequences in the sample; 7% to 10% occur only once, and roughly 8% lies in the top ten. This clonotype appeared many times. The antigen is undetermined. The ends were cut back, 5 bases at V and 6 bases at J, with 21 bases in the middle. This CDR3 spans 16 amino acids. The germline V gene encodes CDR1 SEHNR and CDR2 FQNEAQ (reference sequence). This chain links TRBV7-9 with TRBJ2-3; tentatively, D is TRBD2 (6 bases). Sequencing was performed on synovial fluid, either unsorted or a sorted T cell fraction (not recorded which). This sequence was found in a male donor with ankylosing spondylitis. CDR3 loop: CASSLGNAGNRDTQYF. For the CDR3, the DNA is TGTGCCAGCAGCCTTGGGAACGCGGGGAATCGGGATACGCAGTATTTT.